This T cell receptor beta chain was observed in a study of blood T cell repertoires in COVID-19. Across the whole study: Samples came from the United States, Italy and Spain, spanning acute and convalescent COVID-19. PBMCs, B-cell-depleted T cells, or T cells were the source of the cDNA or gDNA that made up the material.

Trimming took 4 bases from V and 12 from J, leaving 18 bases between them. Germline V gives CDR1 MNHEY, CDR2 SVGEGT. The CDR3 spans 13 residues. As processed by the authors: Estimation of nucleated cell counts relied on the amplification of reference gene primers. Generated by immunoSEQ multiplex PCR, the TCRdb table keeps only in-frame clones and is missing some. V and J calls and clone size are copied from that table; D and trimming were computed from the DNA. The sample lists more than 150,000 clones, approximately 87% seen once, with around 0.88% in the top ten. This TCR was recovered from a woman under 30 who had recovered from COVID-19. The sample was peripheral blood. V usage is TRBV6-2 or TRBV6-3 and J usage is TRBJ1-1, with D perhaps matching TRBD1 (6 bases). The CDR3 region is CASSLDRYRETFF. In DNA, the CDR3 is TGTGCCAGCAGTTTGGACCGGTACAGGGAAACTTTCTTT.